The T cell receptor beta chain under discussion was sequenced for a study of blood T cell repertoires in COVID-19. The trim removed 5 bases at V and 8 bases at J, leaving 8 bases unmatched. Looked up from germline, CDR1 is MDHEN and CDR2 is SYDVKM. The CDR3 has 14 residues. In the authors' methods: Nucleated cell counts were estimated from reference gene primer amplification. The protocol was immunoSEQ multiplex PCR, while the TCRdb copy is restricted to in-frame clones and leaves out a portion. V and J calls and clone size follow that table, whereas D and trimming were derived from the DNA. The sample has nearly 85,000 clones, about four fifths seen once.

This receptor was identified in a woman aged 55-69 years with acute or convalescent COVID-19. This chain uses TRBV28 with TRBJ1-4; the match to TRBD1 covers 7 bases. Sequenced input: peripheral blood. CDR3 loop: CASSLGTAREKLFF. Here the CDR3 DNA reads TGTGCCAGCAGTCTTGGGACAGCAAGAGAAAAACTGTTTTTT.